This T cell receptor beta chain was obtained from a study of technical replicates of blood from a handful of donors. Clones were read by immunoSEQ multiplex PCR, and TCRdb kept only the in-frame ones, dropping some. Here the sample spans roughly 100,000 clones, less than 96% being singletons. Germline V gives CDR1 MGHRA, CDR2 YSYEKL. Trimming cost V 0 bases and J 4 bases, with 12 bases left between them. The CDR3 consists of 15 residues. The sequence derives from a human donor in good health. The sample consisted of T cells isolated from PBMCs. The rearrangement uses TRBV4-1 and TRBJ1-1; D call uncertain. CDR3 residues: CASSQEKEQITEAFF. CDR3 DNA sequence: TGCGCCAGCAGCCAAGAGAAGGAACAGATCACTGAAGCTTTCTTT.